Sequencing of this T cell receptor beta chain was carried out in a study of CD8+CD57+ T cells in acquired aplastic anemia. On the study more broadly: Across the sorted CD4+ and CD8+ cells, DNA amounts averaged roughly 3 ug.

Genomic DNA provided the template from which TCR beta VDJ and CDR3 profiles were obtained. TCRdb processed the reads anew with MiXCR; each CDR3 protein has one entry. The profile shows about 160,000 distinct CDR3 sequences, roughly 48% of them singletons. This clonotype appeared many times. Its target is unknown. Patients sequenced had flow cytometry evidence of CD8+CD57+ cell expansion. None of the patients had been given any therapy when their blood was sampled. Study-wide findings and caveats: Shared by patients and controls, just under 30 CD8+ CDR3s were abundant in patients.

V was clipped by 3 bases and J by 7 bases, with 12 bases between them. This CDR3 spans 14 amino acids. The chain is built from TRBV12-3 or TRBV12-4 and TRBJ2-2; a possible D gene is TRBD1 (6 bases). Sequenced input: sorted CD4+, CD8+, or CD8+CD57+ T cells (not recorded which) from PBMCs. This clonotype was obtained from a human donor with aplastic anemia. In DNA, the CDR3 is TGTGCCAGCAGTTTTTGGGGGCAAGGCGGGGAGCTGTTTTTT. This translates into CASSFWGQGGELFF.